A selection of T cell receptor beta chains follows, all from one sample in a study of T cell responses to AZD1222 COVID-19 vaccine. Method: immunoSEQ multiplex PCR; TCRdb's copy keeps in-frame clones and lacks some. Here the sample spans about 130,000 clones, around 86% being singletons. The source material was peripheral blood, sampled on day 0 of AZD1222 vaccination. Receptors originate from an adult in good health. Both conserved end residues are part of each CDR3. Fields, in order: clone size, D gene, V gene, J gene, CDR3 DNA, CDR3 protein. A D gene is named only where the DNA matches it firmly. The size entry is marked missing in some rows and otherwise reads once, few, many or a size class.

size: NA
D: TRBD2
V: TRBV2
J: TRBJ2-3
DNA: TGTGCCAGCACCCTATTTGGGCGGGAGACATACTACCAAATCCCCGGAGATACGCAGTATTTT
CDR3: CASTLFGRETYYQIPGDTQYF

size: NA
D: NA
V: TRBV29-1
J: TRBJ2-1
DNA: TGCAGCGTTGAAGATCCCGCAGCTGAGCAGTTCTTC
CDR3: CSVEDPAAEQFF

size: NA
D: NA
V: TRBV28
J: TRBJ1-1
DNA: TGTGCCAGCAGTTCTACTTCAAATGGTCGTGACACTGAAGCTTTCTTT
CDR3: CASSSTSNGRDTEAFF

size: NA
D: TRBD2
V: TRBV5-6
J: TRBJ2-7
DNA: TGTGCCAGCAGCTGGGAGTTGAAGCGGGGGGTCTCCTACGAGCAGTACTTC
CDR3: CASSWELKRGVSYEQYF

size: NA
D: TRBD1
V: TRBV2
J: TRBJ1-2
DNA: TGTGCCAGCGGGGCGGGACAGGGGAGAGGCTACACCTTC
CDR3: CASGAGQGRGYTF

size: NA
D: NA
V: TRBV9
J: TRBJ1-4
DNA: TGTGCCAGCAGCCCCTCCGGGACGACTAATGAAAAACTGTTTTTT
CDR3: CASSPSGTTNEKLFF

size: NA
D: NA
V: TRBV29-1
J: TRBJ1-4
DNA: TGCAGCGTTGAAAGGCTGAGGGGCGAAAAACTGTTTTTT
CDR3: CSVERLRGEKLFF

size: once
D: NA
V: TRBV9
J: TRBJ2-7
DNA: TGTGCCAGCAGCGGAGGGGACGGGACCTACGAGCAGTACTTC
CDR3: CASSGGDGTYEQYF

size: NA
D: NA
V: TRBV10-3
J: TRBJ2-1
DNA: TGTGCCATCAGCCCCGACACCCACAATGAGCAGTTCTTC
CDR3: CAISPDTHNEQFF

size: NA
D: NA
V: TRBV7-2
J: TRBJ1-1
DNA: TGTGCCAGCAGCTTAGTGTTTCCTTGGCCAACAAAGGAAGCTTTCTTT
CDR3: CASSLVFPWPTKEAFF

size: NA
D: NA
V: TRBV28
J: TRBJ2-2
DNA: TGTGCCAGCAGTTCGTATAGGAGGGAGCTGTTTTTT
CDR3: CASSSYRRELFF

size: NA
D: TRBD2
V: TRBV19
J: TRBJ2-5
DNA: TGTGCCAGTAAGTCACTAGCGGCCCAAGAGACCCAGTACTTC
CDR3: CASKSLAAQETQYF

size: NA
D: TRBD1
V: TRBV27
J: TRBJ2-7
DNA: TGTGCCAGCAGTTTCTCGACAGGGGGAACAACCTACGAGCAGTACTTC
CDR3: CASSFSTGGTTYEQYF

size: NA
D: NA
V: TRBV5-1
J: TRBJ2-4
DNA: TGCGCCAGCAGCTCCGGGGACTCGGCCAAAAACATTCAGTACTTC
CDR3: CASSSGDSAKNIQYF

size: NA
D: NA
V: TRBV7-9
J: TRBJ1-2
DNA: TGTGCCAGCAGCTTAGTAGGTTTCGGTGGCTACACCTTC
CDR3: CASSLVGFGGYTF

size: NA
D: NA
V: TRBV6-5
J: TRBJ2-7
DNA: TGTGCCAGCGCCCCCCGGGCTCCGACCTACGAGCAGTACTTC
CDR3: CASAPRAPTYEQYF

size: once
D: NA
V: TRBV29-1
J: TRBJ2-1
DNA: TGCAGCGTTTGGGGCCGGGGAGATGAGCAGTTCTTC
CDR3: CSVWGRGDEQFF

size: few
D: NA
V: TRBV7-9
J: TRBJ1-6
DNA: TGTGCCAGCAGCTTCGACAGGCTAGGGAGCTCACCCCTCCACTTT
CDR3: CASSFDRLGSSPLHF

size: NA
D: NA
V: TRBV7-3
J: TRBJ2-7
DNA: TGTGCCAGCAGCTTAGCAGGACCGGCCTACGAGCAGTACTTC
CDR3: CASSLAGPAYEQYF

size: once
D: TRBD2
V: TRBV18
J: TRBJ2-1
DNA: TGTGCCAGCTCACCTCTAACTAGCGGGGGCTACAATGAGCAGTTCTTC
CDR3: CASSPLTSGGYNEQFF

size: NA
D: NA
V: TRBV7-9
J: TRBJ2-7
DNA: TGTGCCAGCAGCGGATCCTACGAGCAGTACTTC
CDR3: CASSGSYEQYF

size: NA
D: NA
V: TRBV12-3/TRBV12-4
J: TRBJ1-1
DNA: TGTGCCAGCAGTAGAGGGAACGCTTTCTTT
CDR3: CASSRGNAFF

size: NA
D: NA
V: TRBV4-2
J: TRBJ1-2
DNA: TGTGCCAGCAGCCAAGTTGTGATCAATCTCCACTATGGCTACACCTTC
CDR3: CASSQVVINLHYGYTF

size: NA
D: NA
V: TRBV4-1
J: TRBJ1-2
DNA: TGCGCCAGCAGCTTCCGCTCCTGGGCACGCCTTAACTATGGCTACACCTTC
CDR3: CASSFRSWARLNYGYTF

size: NA
D: NA
V: TRBV19
J: TRBJ1-5
DNA: TGTGCCAGTAGTATAGGTGGTTCGGGCCAGCCCCAGCATTTT
CDR3: CASSIGGSGQPQHF

size: NA
D: TRBD2
V: TRBV5-4
J: TRBJ2-2
DNA: TGTGCCAGCGGTCCAAGCGGGGGGGCCGTCACCGGGGAGCTGTTTTTT
CDR3: CASGPSGGAVTGELFF

size: NA
D: NA
V: TRBV2
J: TRBJ1-3
DNA: TGTGCCAGCAGAGAGGACAGATGGGGAAACACCATATATTTT
CDR3: CASREDRWGNTIYF

size: NA
D: NA
V: TRBV20-1
J: TRBJ1-2
DNA: TGCAGTGCTAGAGTGGCAGGGCGCTACACCTTC
CDR3: CSARVAGRYTF

size: NA
D: NA
V: TRBV7-2
J: TRBJ2-3
DNA: TGTGCCAGCAGCGGAGAGTTGGCGAGGGGAACGCAGTATTTT
CDR3: CASSGELARGTQYF

size: once
D: TRBD1
V: TRBV7-3
J: TRBJ1-2
DNA: TGTGCCAGCAGTTTAGACAGGGAACGCCATGGCTACACCTTC
CDR3: CASSLDRERHGYTF

size: once
D: TRBD1
V: TRBV24-1
J: TRBJ1-3
DNA: TGTGCCACCAGTGGGGGGACAGGCCGCTCTGGAAACACCATATATTTT
CDR3: CATSGGTGRSGNTIYF

size: NA
D: NA
V: TRBV7-2
J: TRBJ2-5
DNA: TGTGCCAGCAGCAGAACCGGGACCCAAGTGGGGACCCAGTACTTC
CDR3: CASSRTGTQVGTQYF